The 23 T cell receptor beta chains below all came from one sample that was sequenced in a study of preoperative IRX-2 immunotherapy in early breast cancer. Documented treatment: preoperative locoregional IRX-2 cytokine immunotherapy. Profiling relied on immunoSEQ multiplex PCR, and the TCRdb table lists in-frame clones only, not all of them. The sample includes around 57,000 clones, roughly 94% seen only once; the top ten take approximately 1.8%. This material was collected from a patient treated with IRX-2 immunotherapy. The receptors stem from a human donor with breast cancer.

The rearrangement joins TRBV27 to TRBJ2-3; 9 bases line up with TRBD2. CDR1 is MNHEY and CDR2 is SMNVEV in the germline V gene (reference sequence). The trim removed 5 bases at V and 5 bases at J, leaving 5 bases unmatched. The CDR3 is made up of 14 amino acids. CDR3 loop: CASSGWTSEDTQYF. The CDR3 nucleotides are TGTGCCAGCAGTGGTTGGACTAGCGAAGATACGCAGTATTTT.

The chain employs TRBV28 and TRBJ2-1, with 8 positions matching TRBD2. Germline V gives CDR1 MDHEN, CDR2 SYDVKM. This CDR3 is 18 amino acids long. J gave up 8 bases and V 5 bases, and 20 bases lay outside the gene matches. The CDR3 reads CASSRHTGTRVGIDEQFF. For the CDR3, the DNA is TGTGCCAGCAGTAGGCACACCGGGACTAGGGTGGGTATCGATGAGCAGTTCTTC.

The chain is built from TRBV6-1 and TRBJ2-1; 10 bases line up with TRBD2. Unmatched junction bases numbered 8, after V lost 2 bases and J lost 4 bases. This CDR3 has 17 residues. The germline V gene encodes CDR1 MNHNS and CDR2 SASEGT. This chain's CDR3 is CASSEWSSGSGYNEQFF. The CDR3 nucleotides read TGTGCCAGCAGTGAATGGTCTAGCGGGAGTGGGTACAATGAGCAGTTCTTC.

The rearrangement joins TRBV6-5 to TRBJ2-3; a possible D gene is TRBD1 (5 bases). The CDR3 length is 12 residues. In germline, CDR1 is MNHEY, CDR2 SVGAGI. Trimming took 4 bases from V and 4 from J, leaving 6 bases between them. CDR3 coding DNA: TGTGCCAGCAGTTGGGGCGCAGATACGCAGTATTTT. Protein: CASSWGADTQYF.

The chain links TRBV30 to TRBJ1-4, with D possibly TRBD1 on 6 matching bases. V was cut by 4 bases and J by 4 bases, with 16 bases left in between. The length of the CDR3 is 15 residues. Germline V gene sequence: CDR1 GTSNPN, CDR2 SVGIG (reference sequence). CDR3 sequence reads: CAWNRVSRVNEKLFF. The CDR3 DNA is TGTGCCTGGAACAGGGTCTCCCGAGTTAATGAAAAACTGTTTTTT.

The chain links TRBV5-6 to TRBJ2-1; D unresolved. Germline-derived CDR1 and CDR2 are SGHDT and YYEEEE. Trimming stripped 4 bases from V and 9 bases from J, with 11 bases between. There are 12 residues in the CDR3. This CDR3 reads CASSVRLGEQFF. The CDR3 nucleotides read TGTGCCAGCAGCGTCCGATTGGGTGAGCAGTTCTTC.

The V and J genes are TRBV5-8 and TRBJ2-3; D gene ambiguous. The CDR3 runs 15 residues. Deletions cut 5 bases from V and 2 bases from J, with 15 bases between. Germline V gives CDR1 SGHTS, CDR2 YDEGEE. The DNA of the CDR3 is TGTGCCAGCAGTCCTGACCCCCGACCCACAGATACGCAGTATTTT. Encoded protein: CASSPDPRPTDTQYF.

This clone came up once. The V call is TRBV5-1, the J call TRBJ2-2, with 7 bases that match TRBD1. V shed 3 bases, J shed 2 bases, and the junction held 7 bases outside the gene matches. This CDR3 comprises 16 residues. Per germline, CDR1 SGHRS and CDR2 YFSETQ. The CDR3 loop reads CASSSPGQPNTGELFF. For the CDR3, the DNA is TGCGCCAGCAGCTCACCGGGACAGCCAAACACCGGGGAGCTGTTTTTT.

The J gene is TRBJ2-7, the V gene TRBV5-1; the D is unclear. V was trimmed by 4 bases and J by 0 bases, leaving 17 bases between them. This CDR3 spans 16 amino acids. In germline, CDR1 is SGHRS, CDR2 YFSETQ. The CDR3 sequence is CASSPLSVTVSYEQYF. The CDR3 DNA is TGCGCCAGCAGCCCCTTGAGCGTTACAGTCTCCTACGAGCAGTACTTC.

This clone was counted between two and nine times. The chain employs TRBV9 and TRBJ2-1; 10 nucleotides line up with TRBD1. Germline loops: CDR1 SGDLS, CDR2 YYNGEE. This CDR3 region has 16 residues. Trimming took 2 bases from V and 5 from J; bases not matched to a gene: 7. The CDR3 DNA reads as TGTGCCAGCAGCGTCCAAGGGACAGGGGTTAACAATGAGCAGTTCTTC. This codes for CASSVQGTGVNNEQFF.

The chain joins TRBV4-3 to TRBJ2-7; no firm D call. Germline CDR1 LGHNA, CDR2 YSLEER. This CDR3 is 13 amino acids long. With 1 base removed from V and 0 bases from J, the gap between germline ends came to 4 bases. The CDR3 coding sequence is TGCGCCAGCAGCCAAGCATTCTCCTACGAGCAGTACTTC. Protein product: CASSQAFSYEQYF.

V and J are TRBV7-2 and TRBJ2-7; no clear D gene. Trimming took off 5 bases at V and 0 bases at J, with 5 bases between the two ends. The CDR3 covers 12 residues. Germline values: CDR1 SGHTA, CDR2 FQGNSA. The CDR3 nucleotides read TGTGCCAGCAGCCGCCCCTCCTACGAGCAGTACTTC. As protein: CASSRPSYEQYF.

This clone was counted a single time. The chain links TRBV6-1 to TRBJ2-1; 8 nucleotides agree with TRBD1. J was trimmed by 0 bases and V by 3 bases; bases with no gene match: 1. Germline V lookup: CDR1 MNHNS, CDR2 SASEGT. This CDR3 is built from 15 residues. The DNA for the CDR3 is TGTGCCAGCAGTGAGGGACAGGTCTCCTACAATGAGCAGTTCTTC. It specifies CASSEGQVSYNEQFF.

The rearrangement links TRBV6-1 to TRBJ2-7; TRBD1 matches at 8 bases. Germline lookup yields CDR1 MNHNS and CDR2 SASEGT. The CDR3 length is 14 residues. Trimming cost V 0 bases and J 5 bases; bases outside gene matches: 3. CDR3 DNA: TGTGCCAGCAGTGAAGCAGGGACAGGAGACGAGCAGTACTTC. Translating gives CASSEAGTGDEQYF.

This chain joins TRBV5-1 and TRBJ2-1, with a tentative D call TRBD2 (5 bases). This CDR3 region has 14 residues. Germline V lookup: CDR1 SGHRS, CDR2 YFSETQ. Deletions cut 3 bases from V and 7 bases from J, with 14 bases between. DNA for the CDR3: TGCGCCAGCAGCTCAACGGACGGGAAAAATGAGCAGTTCTTC. Translating it yields CASSSTDGKNEQFF. The variable domain in full, completed from reference TRBV5-1 and TRBJ2-1, reads KAGVTQTPRYLIKTRGQQVTLSCSPISGHRSVSWYQQTPGQGLQFLFEYFSETQRNKGNFPGRFSGRQFSNSRSEMNVSTLELGDSALYLCASSSTDGKNEQFFGPGTRLTVL.

In nucleotides, the CDR3 is TGTGCCAGCAGCTTGGGACAGGACTATGGCTACACCTTC. Residues: CASSLGQDYGYTF. The rearrangement uses TRBV5-4 and TRBJ1-2; possibly TRBD1 for D (6 bases). Trimming took off 0 bases at V and 3 bases at J, with 6 bases between the two ends. CDR3 length: 13 amino acids. Germline lookup yields CDR1 SGHNT and CDR2 YYREEE (reference sequence).

DNA for the CDR3: TGTGCCAGCAGCCTGACAGGGAGAGATCAGCCCCAGCATTTT. Translating gives CASSLTGRDQPQHF. The chain employs TRBV11-2 and TRBJ1-5; the match to TRBD1 covers 7 bases. There are 14 residues in the CDR3. Looked up from germline, CDR1 is SGHAT and CDR2 is FQNNGV. V dropped 5 bases and J dropped 5; count of bases not matched to a gene: 6.

The chain combines TRBV5-4 with TRBJ1-4; no clear D gene. CDR1 is SGHNT and CDR2 is YYREEE in the germline V gene (reference sequence). V was pared by 4 bases and J by 6 bases, with 13 bases between. This CDR3 comprises 14 residues. The CDR3 sequence is CASSTQRTDEKLFF. CDR3 nucleotides: TGTGCCAGCAGCACGCAAAGGACCGATGAAAAACTGTTTTTT.

The chain carries TRBV6-5 and TRBJ2-7, with TRBD1 as a possible D gene (6 bases). The CDR3 spans 13 residues. The germline V and J ends were trimmed by 2 bases and 1 base, with 6 bases remaining between them. Germline assignment: CDR1 MNHEY and CDR2 SVGAGI. This chain's CDR3 is CASSYDRSYEQYF. CDR3 DNA sequence: TGTGCCAGCAGTTACGACAGGTCCTACGAGCAGTACTTC.

V is TRBV6-1 and J is TRBJ2-3; D is undetermined. The germline V gene encodes CDR1 MNHNS and CDR2 SASEGT. V shed 6 bases and J shed 5 bases, with 6 bases lying between them. The CDR3 contains 11 residues. The CDR3 DNA sequence: TGTGCCAGCAGCGAGCGAGATACGCAGTATTTT. Translating gives CASSERDTQYF.

This chain links TRBV11-2 with TRBJ1-5; D gene unclear. V lost 5 bases and J lost 6, with 17 bases in between. CDR1 and CDR2 (germline): SGHAT, FQNNGV. The length of the CDR3 is 15 residues. The CDR3 loop is CASSRTWESRQPQHF. The CDR3 nucleotides read TGTGCCAGCAGCCGGACCTGGGAGTCGCGTCAGCCCCAGCATTTT. Complete variable domain (other parts from reference TRBV11-2 and TRBJ1-5): EAGVAQSPRYKIIEKRQSVAFWCNPISGHATLYWYQQILGQGPKLLIQFQNNGVVDDSQLPKDRFSAERLKGVDSTLKIQPAKLEDSAVYLCASSRTWESRQPQHFGDGTRLSIL.

The V call is TRBV28, the J call TRBJ2-3, with 8 nucleotides matching TRBD2. CDR3 length: 13 amino acids. The J segment lost 2 bases and the V segment lost 8 bases, leaving 3 bases of the junction unmatched. Germline V gene lookup returns CDR1 MDHEN and CDR2 SYDVKM. CDR3 residues: CASELAVTDTQYF. The DNA of the CDR3 is TGTGCCAGCGAACTAGCGGTCACAGATACGCAGTATTTT.

The rearrangement joins TRBV4-3 to TRBJ2-3; D remains unclear. Germline CDR1 is LGHNA and CDR2 is YSLEER. V was cut by 4 bases and J by 4 bases, with 18 bases left in between. The CDR3 consists of 16 residues. CDR3 in DNA: TGCGCCAGCAGCCTCCTTGTAGTGTCGTCCCCAGATACGCAGTATTTT. Residues: CASSLLVVSSPDTQYF.